Each of the 24 T cell receptor beta chains below was sequenced from the same sample in a study of T cells in Graves' hyperthyroidism and ophthalmopathy. RNA transcripts served as the template for amplifying TCR beta CDR3 regions. HTBI primers drove first-round RT-PCR of the TCR CDR3. TCRdb reanalysed the multiplex PCR reads using MiXCR and keeps one entry per CDR3 protein. Among around 250,000 distinct CDR3 sequences listed, about 15% were seen once. Input material: blood. All receptors come from a woman aged 40-49 years with Graves' hyperthyroidism that later progressed to Graves' ophthalmopathy.

CDR3 bases: TGCAGTGCTAGAGATCCGAGCGGAACCTCCTACGAGCAGTACTTC. Its protein is CSARDPSGTSYEQYF. This sequence joins TRBV20-1 and TRBJ2-7; possibly TRBD2 for D (5 bases). Germline V gene sequence: CDR1 DFQATT, CDR2 SNEGSKA (reference sequence). There are 15 residues in the CDR3. V was shortened by 0 bases and J by 0 bases, with 12 bases between the two germline ends.

This clonotype was observed many times. The chain employs TRBV27 and TRBJ2-7; the match to TRBD2 covers 11 bases. The CDR3 is 15 residues long. Germline V CDR1 and CDR2: MNHEY, SMNVEV (reference sequence). V dropped 5 bases and J dropped 2; count of bases not matched to a gene: 5. The CDR3 is CASSPRLAGPYEQYF. The CDR3, as DNA: TGTGCCAGCAGTCCACGACTAGCGGGACCCTACGAGCAGTACTTC.

This clonotype was observed at least ten times. The chain has TRBV7-9 and TRBJ1-6, with 7 bases matching TRBD1. The CDR3 contains 15 residues. Germline V gene lookup returns CDR1 SEHNR and CDR2 FQNEAQ (reference sequence). Trimming took 5 bases from V and 8 from J; bases not matched to a gene: 9. As DNA, the CDR3 is TGTGCCAGCAGCCCCCGACAGGGTTTGGATTCACCCCTCCACTTT. Amino acid sequence: CASSPRQGLDSPLHF.

This chain links TRBV10-3 with TRBJ2-3, with 11 bases aligning to TRBD2. The CDR3 is 17 residues long. J was trimmed by 3 bases and V by 0 bases; bases with no gene match: 5. Germline lookup yields CDR1 ENHRY and CDR2 SYGVKD. CDR3 nucleotide sequence: TGTGCCATCAGTGAGTCACTAGCGGGAGTTGGTACAGATACGCAGTATTTT. Its protein is CAISESLAGVGTDTQYF.

This clonotype came up a few times. The chain links TRBV5-1 to TRBJ2-3, with 7 bases fitting TRBD1. Germline CDR1 reads SGHRS; CDR2 reads YFSETQ. The CDR3 is made up of 15 amino acids. After removal of 0 bases from V and 2 bases from J, the junction contained 3 bases not matched to a gene. The CDR3 loop is CASSLDRGNTDTQYF. The CDR3, as DNA: TGCGCCAGCAGCTTGGACAGGGGAAACACAGATACGCAGTATTTT.

This clonotype was seen more than once but under ten times. The chain recombines TRBV9 with TRBJ2-1, with 9 bases fitting TRBD2. CDR1 and CDR2 (germline): SGDLS, YYNGEE. V lost 4 bases, J lost 4 bases, and 9 bases stayed unmatched. The CDR3 is 16 residues long. This chain's CDR3 is CASSQSGTSLYNEQFF. The CDR3 DNA reads as TGTGCCAGCAGCCAAAGTGGGACTAGCCTATACAATGAGCAGTTCTTC.

V gene TRBV11-2 combines with J gene TRBJ2-1; TRBD2 agrees at 11 bases. The CDR3 sequence is 15 residues long. After removal of 4 bases from V and 2 bases from J, the junction contained 1 base not matched to a gene. The germline V gene has CDR1 SGHAT and CDR2 FQNNGV. The CDR3 DNA sequence: TGTGCCAGCAGCTCGGGACTAGCGGCCTACAATGAGCAGTTCTTC. Protein sequence: CASSSGLAAYNEQFF.

This clonotype was found a few times. The chain employs TRBV10-2 and TRBJ2-7; 7 bases map to TRBD2. V shed 6 bases and J 5 bases; nucleotides not matched to a gene: 13. The CDR3 runs to 15 residues. Germline V gene data show CDR1 as WSHSY and CDR2 as SAAADI. The CDR3 DNA sequence: TGCGCCAGCAGCAGATTAGTCGGGAGGCTCGACGAGCAGTACTTC. Translation gives CASSRLVGRLDEQYF.

Note on this clonotype: A much larger clone is a single base away; this may be a read error. The V call is TRBV6-1, the J call TRBJ2-3; a weak D match, TRBD1 (6 bases). CDR1 MNHNS and CDR2 SASEGT come from the germline V gene. The CDR3 covers 17 residues. The chain's CDR3 is CASRELQTGLLTDTQYF. The CDR3 bases are TGTGCCAGCCGTGAACTTCAGACAGGCCTTCTCACAGATACGCAGTATTTT.

This clonotype was recorded at least ten times. The chain is built from TRBV2 and TRBJ2-2, with 9 positions matching TRBD2. CDR3 length: 16 amino acids. The junction had 9 bases not matched to a gene; V was cut back by 4 bases and J by 6 bases. Germline V CDR1 and CDR2: SNHLY, FYNNEI. DNA of the CDR3: TGTGCCAGCAGTGCCGTAGGGGCGGGAGGGGCCGGGGAGCTGTTTTTT. Protein sequence: CASSAVGAGGAGELFF.

This clonotype was recorded at least ten times. The CDR3 bases are TGCGCCAGCAGCCCGGGACTAGCGGGAGGTACGCAGTATTTT. It codes for CASSPGLAGGTQYF. The chain uses TRBV5-1 and TRBJ2-3, with TRBD2 matching 15 bases. V dropped 4 bases and J dropped 8; count of bases not matched to a gene: 2. Germline lookup yields CDR1 SGHRS and CDR2 YFSETQ. The length of the CDR3 is 14 residues.

This clonotype was seen many times. The chain employs TRBV7-9 and TRBJ2-5; a weak D match, TRBD2 (6 bases). The germline V gene encodes CDR1 SEHNR and CDR2 FQNEAQ (reference sequence). Deletions cut 5 bases from V and 2 bases from J, with 15 bases between. This CDR3 spans 15 amino acids. CDR3 sequence (DNA): TGTGCCAGCAGCCCCTGGAGGGCAGATCAAGAGACCCAGTACTTC. Amino acid sequence: CASSPWRADQETQYF.

This clonotype has ten or more counts. The chain employs TRBV5-1 and TRBJ1-5, with 7 positions matching TRBD1. V gave up 4 bases and J gave up 1 base; unmatched junction bases: 2. The CDR3 covers 14 residues. CDR1 and CDR2 from the germline V gene are SGHRS and YFSETQ. The CDR3 protein is CASSPGQSNQPQHF. The CDR3 DNA is TGCGCCAGCAGCCCGGGACAGAGCAATCAGCCCCAGCATTTT.

The chain carries TRBV20-1 and TRBJ1-6; perhaps TRBD1 as D (6 bases). The germline V gene encodes CDR1 DFQATT and CDR2 SNEGSKA (reference sequence). The CDR3 extends over 15 amino acids. Trimming shortened V by 5 bases and J by 7 bases, and 18 bases separated the two germline ends. The CDR3 DNA reads TGCAGTGCTGGAACACCTCCCAGGGGAAATTCACCCCTCCACTTT. Protein sequence: CSAGTPPRGNSPLHF.

The sample holds many counts of this clonotype. The J gene is TRBJ2-7, the V gene TRBV9; TRBD1 matches at 9 bases. J was trimmed by 1 base and V by 2 bases; bases with no gene match: 4. The CDR3 has 15 residues. The germline V gene encodes CDR1 SGDLS and CDR2 YYNGEE. CDR3 nucleotide sequence: TGTGCCAGCAGCGTGGGACAGGGCGTTTCCTACGAGCAGTACTTC. Amino acid sequence: CASSVGQGVSYEQYF.

At least ten counts were recorded for this clonotype. The V gene is TRBV12-5, the J gene TRBJ2-7; 10 nucleotides align to TRBD2. The CDR3 runs to 17 residues. Germline CDR1 and CDR2: LGHNT and FRNRAP. Trimming removed 0 bases from V and 3 bases from J; junction bases left unmatched: 8. The CDR3 coding sequence is TGTGCTAGTGGTTTGGTACGGCTAGCGGGAGTGATCTACGAGCAGTACTTC. As protein: CASGLVRLAGVIYEQYF.

This clonotype was observed many times. The V and J genes are TRBV7-3 and TRBJ2-2, with unresolved D. Trimming shortened V by 5 bases and J by 0 bases, and 10 bases separated the two germline ends. This CDR3 has 15 amino acids. CDR1 and CDR2 (germline): SGHTA, FQGTGA. This chain's CDR3 is CASSQTAANTGELFF. In nucleotides, the CDR3 is TGTGCCAGCAGCCAAACGGCAGCGAACACCGGGGAGCTGTTTTTT.

DNA of the CDR3: TGTGCCGTAGGATCTAGCGGGACCCCTAGCTCCTACAATGAGCAGTTCTTC. It specifies CAVGSSGTPSSYNEQFF. The rearrangement links TRBV25-1 to TRBJ2-1; 9 nucleotides match TRBD2. Per the germline V gene, CDR1 is MGHDK and CDR2 is SYGVNS. The CDR3 is 17 amino acids. The ends lost 11 bases at V and 0 bases at J; junction bases unmatched: 14.

This clonotype was seen many times. The chain joins TRBV12-3 or TRBV12-4 to TRBJ2-1, with 8 bases aligning to TRBD2. This CDR3 comprises 14 residues. The V segment lost 6 bases and the J segment 15 bases; nucleotides outside the gene matches: 16. CDR3 DNA: TGTGCCAGCAGCACGGGACTAGTCCCCGCAGGCCTGTTCTTC. It specifies CASSTGLVPAGLFF.

This clonotype was counted at least ten times. The chain joins TRBV3-1 to TRBJ2-5; tentatively, D is TRBD1 (6 bases). The CDR3 length is 18 residues. CDR1 and CDR2 from the germline V gene are LGHDT and YNNKEL (reference sequence). Trimming shortened V by 2 bases and J by 1 base, and 20 bases separated the two germline ends. The CDR3 is CASSQHSAGAGVQETQYF. The CDR3 nucleotides read TGTGCCAGCAGCCAACATTCCGCAGGGGCTGGAGTCCAAGAGACCCAGTACTTC.

The chain joins TRBV20-1 to TRBJ2-7, with D uncertain. Trimming removed 3 bases at V and 2 bases at J, with 11 bases between. Germline CDR1 reads DFQATT; CDR2 reads SNEGSKA (reference sequence). The CDR3 has 13 amino acids. This CDR3 is CSASRALAYEQYF. DNA of the CDR3: TGCAGTGCTAGTAGAGCGTTAGCCTACGAGCAGTACTTC.

This clonotype is a singleton in its sample. This may arise from a read error, as a much more abundant clone is one base away. This chain connects TRBV7-9 to TRBJ2-7, with 7 bases lining up with TRBD1. CDR1 and CDR2 (germline): SEHNR, FQNEAQ (reference sequence). The CDR3 has 15 residues. The CDR3 sequence is CVSSLGQGQRNEQYF. Here the CDR3 DNA reads TGTGTCAGCAGCTTGGGGCAGGGACAGAGGAACGAGCAGTACTTC.

For this clonotype: A much larger clone is a single base away; this may be a read error. The chain employs TRBV5-1 and TRBJ2-7, with TRBD2 identical over 9 bases. CDR1 and CDR2 from the germline V gene are SGHRS and YFSETQ. CDR3 length: 16 residues. V lost 4 bases, J lost 7 bases, and 15 bases stayed unmatched. The DNA of the CDR3 is TGCGCCAGCAGCCAGCGGACTGGCGGGAGGGCTCCGGAGCAGTACTTC. Protein product: CASSQRTGGRAPEQYF. The full variable domain, completed using reference TRBV5-1 and TRBJ2-7, is KAGVTQTPRYLIKTRGQQVTLSCSPISGHRSVSWYQQTPGQGLQFLFEYFSETQRNKGNFPGRFSGRQFSNSRSEMNVSTLELGDSALYLCASSQRTGGRAPEQYFGPGTRLTVT.

This clonotype has ten or more counts. The V gene is TRBV7-9, the J gene TRBJ2-3; no definite D call. Germline assignment: CDR1 SEHNR and CDR2 FQNEAQ (reference sequence). The CDR3 consists of 15 residues. Trimming pared 0 bases from V and 2 bases from J, leaving 9 bases between. The CDR3 region is CASSLASLNTDTQYF. The CDR3 nucleotides are TGTGCCAGCAGCTTAGCGAGCCTAAACACAGATACGCAGTATTTT.